The 10 T cell receptor beta chains presented below share a single source sample, sequenced in a study of graft-versus-host responses after intestinal transplantation. Sequenced by immunoSEQ multiplex PCR; TCRdb stores in-frame clones only, minus some. In the table there are some 130,000 clones, roughly 92% of which are singletons. These TCRs are of unknown antigen specificity. The input for sequencing was unstimulated CD4+ T cells sorted from spleen or lymph node cells, taken before intestinal transplant. The source of these receptors is a human donor who received an intestinal transplant.

The J gene is TRBJ1-1, the V gene TRBV27; D is possibly TRBD1 (5 bases). Trimming shortened V by 3 bases and J by 5 bases, and 13 bases separated the two germline ends. The CDR3 length is 14 residues. Germline CDR1 is MNHEY and CDR2 is SMNVEV (reference sequence). The CDR3 DNA reads as TGTGCCAGCAGTTTTGGTGTTCGGGGGACTGAAGCTTTCTTT. It is translated as CASSFGVRGTEAFF.

The chain has TRBV2 and TRBJ2-2; D uncertain. V was cut by 3 bases and J by 2 bases, with 10 bases left in between. CDR3 length equals 15 residues. Germline lookup yields CDR1 SNHLY and CDR2 FYNNEI. The CDR3 region is CASSEAGVNTGELFF. Written as DNA, the CDR3 is TGTGCCAGCAGTGAGGCAGGAGTTAACACCGGGGAGCTGTTTTTT.

The chain joins TRBV6-5 to TRBJ1-3; D remains unclear. This CDR3 is built from 12 residues. V gave up 5 bases and J gave up 11 bases, with 13 bases separating them. Germline CDR1 and CDR2: MNHEY and SVGAGI. CDR3 in amino acids: CASSDSSGPIYF. The CDR3 nucleotides are TGTGCCAGCAGTGATTCCAGCGGCCCCATATATTTT.

The V call is TRBV6-5, the J call TRBJ2-3, with D possibly matching TRBD1 (6 bases). CDR1 is MNHEY and CDR2 is SVGAGI in the germline V gene. The germline V and J ends were trimmed by 2 bases and 0 bases, with 9 bases remaining between them. This CDR3 is 15 amino acids long. The CDR3 protein is CASSYRGISTDTQYF. The CDR3 nucleotides are TGTGCCAGCAGTTACAGGGGGATTAGCACAGATACGCAGTATTTT.

CDR3 sequence: CAIRPDRGSYEQYF. The CDR3 coding sequence is TGTGCCATCAGACCGGACAGGGGCTCCTACGAGCAGTACTTC. This sequence joins TRBV10-3 and TRBJ2-7, with 9 nucleotides matching TRBD1. The junction had 3 bases not matched to a gene; V was cut back by 6 bases and J by 0 bases. This CDR3 region has 14 residues. The germline V gene encodes CDR1 ENHRY and CDR2 SYGVKD.

This clone came up a few times. The gene calls are TRBV15 and TRBJ1-2, with TRBD1 matching 8 bases. With V trimmed by 2 bases and J by 4 bases, 6 bases remained unmatched. The germline V gene has CDR1 LNHNV and CDR2 YYDKDF (reference sequence). The CDR3 covers 15 residues. CDR3 nucleotide sequence: TGTGCCACCAGCAGATTGACAGGGGCGAGCTATGGCTACACCTTC. Protein: CATSRLTGASYGYTF.

The V call is TRBV18, the J call TRBJ2-7; possibly TRBD2 for D (6 bases). V lost 3 bases to trimming and J lost 4 bases, with 16 bases between them. Germline V gene sequence: CDR1 KGHSH, CDR2 LQKENI. The CDR3 spans 15 residues. The chain's CDR3 is CASSPPGTGRYEQYF. DNA for the CDR3: TGTGCCAGCTCACCTCCCGGGACTGGAAGATACGAGCAGTACTTC.

The table lists this clone with a count of one. Here the CDR3 reads CASSEYSNQPQHF. The CDR3 bases are TGTGCCAGCAGCGAGTATAGCAATCAGCCCCAGCATTTT. The chain links TRBV9 to TRBJ1-5; no firm D call. Germline V gene sequence: CDR1 SGDLS, CDR2 YYNGEE. CDR3 length: 13 amino acids. The V end lost 3 bases, the J end lost 0 bases, and 4 bases lay between the germline ends. Full variable domain (missing parts from reference TRBV9 and TRBJ1-5): DSGVTQTPKHLITATGQRVTLRCSPRSGDLSVYWYQQSLDQGLQFLIQYYNGEERAKGNILERFSAQQFPDLHSELNLSSLELGDSALYFCASSEYSNQPQHFGDGTRLSIL.

This chain uses TRBV5-4 with TRBJ2-3; D is perhaps TRBD2 (6 bases). V was pared by 1 base and J by 4 bases, with 10 bases between. Germline lookup yields CDR1 SGHNT and CDR2 YYREEE (reference sequence). The CDR3 length is 14 residues. CDR3: CASSLLGGPDTQYF. CDR3 in DNA: TGTGCCAGCAGCTTGCTGGGGGGTCCAGATACGCAGTATTTT. Full variable domain (missing parts from reference TRBV5-4 and TRBJ2-3): ETGVTQSPTHLIKTRGQQVTLRCSSQSGHNTVSWYQQALGQGPQFIFQYYREEENGRGNFPPRFSGLQFPNYSSELNVNALELDDSALYLCASSLLGGPDTQYFGPGTRLTVL.

This clone was seen just once. The chain links TRBV5-4 to TRBJ2-2; no firm D call. Germline V gene sequence: CDR1 SGHNT, CDR2 YYREEE (reference sequence). V was clipped by 1 base and J by 3 bases, with 7 bases between them. CDR3 length: 14 amino acids. The CDR3 loop is CASSLFGYTGELFF. CDR3 DNA sequence: TGTGCCAGCAGCTTGTTTGGTTACACCGGGGAGCTGTTTTTT.